The 16 T cell receptor beta chains below were found in one sample sequenced in a study of T-cell memory formation after mild COVID-19. MiXCR, run by TCRdb on the 5' RACE reads, gives a single entry per CDR3 protein. The data hold approximately 250,000 distinct CDR3 sequences, with about a sixth observed a single time. Specimen: PBMCs or a T cell subset sorted from them (not recorded which). The receptors stem from a man between 18 and 35 years old who had mild COVID-19 (a few samples of this study predate the infection). Cell type and time point are not known.

The chain recombines TRBV19 with TRBJ2-1; 11 bases fit TRBD1. This CDR3 is 15 amino acids long. Germline assignment: CDR1 LNHDA and CDR2 SQIVND (reference sequence). V gave up 6 bases and J gave up 7 bases; unmatched junction bases: 8. The CDR3 loop is CASRPGQGGRNEQFF. For the CDR3, the DNA is TGTGCCAGTAGGCCGGGACAGGGGGGGAGAAATGAGCAGTTCTTC. The whole variable domain, filled in from reference TRBV19 and TRBJ2-1, reads DGGITQSPKYLFRKEGQNVTLSCEQNLNHDAMYWYRQDPGQGLRLIYYSQIVNDFQKGDIAEGYSVSREKKESFPLTVTSAQKNPTAFYLCASRPGQGGRNEQFFGPGTRLTVL.

The chain has TRBV3-1 and TRBJ1-1; D is uncertain. Germline lookup yields CDR1 LGHDT and CDR2 YNNKEL (reference sequence). V lost 1 base and J 11 bases, leaving 8 bases between the germline ends. CDR3 size: 11 residues. DNA of the CDR3: TGTGCCAGCAGCCAAGGTGGTGGGGCTTTCTTT. Amino acid sequence: CASSQGGGAFF.

This clonotype showed up just a few times. One end of the junction fails to match germline, which may point to a read error. This chain links TRBV30 with TRBJ2-5; possible D gene TRBD1, 6 bases. The CDR3 has 11 amino acids. Germline V CDR1 and CDR2: GTSNPN, SVGIG (reference sequence). The CDR3 spells CAWSGGLQRIF. The CDR3 coding sequence is TGTGCCTGGAGTGGGGGGCTCCAGAGGATCTTC.

This clonotype turned up a few times. V is TRBV4-3 and J is TRBJ2-7; D possibly corresponds to TRBD1 (5 bases). Trimming took 6 bases from V and 1 from J, leaving 13 bases between them. Germline CDR1 reads LGHNA; CDR2 reads YSLEER. The CDR3 covers 14 residues. The CDR3 loop is CASSRLDRSYEQYF. For the CDR3, the DNA is TGCGCCAGCAGTCGCCTCGACAGATCCTACGAGCAGTACTTC.

This clonotype was seen more than once but under ten times. The chain uses TRBV5-1 and TRBJ1-2; a possible D gene is TRBD1 (5 bases). Germline V lookup: CDR1 SGHRS, CDR2 YFSETQ. Trimming took 4 bases from V and 8 from J, leaving 21 bases between them. The length of the CDR3 is 15 residues. The CDR3, as DNA: TGCGCCAGCAGCCTGGTCACAGGAGAGAGGAGGGGCTACACCTTC. As protein: CASSLVTGERRGYTF.

CDR3 in amino acids: CASSQSETGNTIYF. In DNA form, the CDR3 reads TGTGCCAGCAGCCAATCCGAAACCGGAAACACCATATATTTT. The rearrangement joins TRBV3-1 to TRBJ1-3; no clear D gene. The CDR3 covers 14 residues. Trimming left V 2 bases short and J 4 bases short, with 9 bases between. The germline CDR1 and CDR2 sequences are LGHDT and YNNKEL (reference sequence).

In this sample, this clonotype turned up a few times. The chain employs TRBV11-2 and TRBJ1-5; D might be TRBD1 (6 bases). Germline V gene sequence: CDR1 SGHAT, CDR2 FQNNGV. The CDR3 runs to 14 residues. Trimming left V 4 bases short and J 6 bases short, with 13 bases between. The CDR3 nucleotides read TGTGCCAGCAGCTCGACGACAGGTGCTCAGCCCCAGCATTTT. Its protein is CASSSTTGAQPQHF.

The chain combines TRBV11-2 with TRBJ2-5, with TRBD2 as a possible D gene (7 bases). The germline V gene encodes CDR1 SGHAT and CDR2 FQNNGV. V was shortened by 6 bases and J by 0 bases, with 14 bases between the two germline ends. The CDR3 runs 15 residues. The chain's CDR3 is CASRVRGANQETQYF. CDR3 nucleotide sequence: TGTGCCAGCAGGGTTCGGGGGGCGAACCAAGAGACCCAGTACTTC.

This chain links TRBV20-1 with TRBJ1-5, with D hard to call. This CDR3 is built from 14 residues. V was pared by 3 bases and J by 3 bases, with 12 bases between. The V gene's germline CDR1 is DFQATT and CDR2 SNEGSKA (reference sequence). CDR3 loop: CSARVRGLNQPQHF. The CDR3 DNA reads as TGCAGTGCTAGGGTCCGCGGGCTCAATCAGCCCCAGCATTTT.

This clonotype has at least ten counts. The chain joins TRBV5-1 to TRBJ2-2, with a weak D call TRBD2 (6 bases). The CDR3 contains 13 residues. Trimming stripped 0 bases from V and 6 bases from J, with 6 bases between. Germline V gives CDR1 SGHRS, CDR2 YFSETQ. The CDR3 DNA follows: TGCGCCAGCAGCTTGGGCGGGGCCGGGGAGCTGTTTTTT. This sequence encodes CASSLGGAGELFF.

V usage is TRBV20-1 and J usage is TRBJ1-4, with D unresolved. CDR1 is DFQATT and CDR2 is SNEGSKA in the germline V gene (reference sequence). V was pared by 1 base and J by 4 bases, with 4 bases between. The CDR3 spans 12 residues. The CDR3 DNA follows: TGCAGTGCTAGAGTGATTAATGAAAAACTGTTTTTT. Amino acid sequence: CSARVINEKLFF.

This clonotype was observed a handful of times. V is TRBV12-3 or TRBV12-4 and J is TRBJ2-7, with a possible D match to TRBD1 (6 bases). CDR3 length: 13 amino acids. Trimming shortened V by 3 bases and J by 3 bases, and 9 bases separated the two germline ends. Written as DNA, the CDR3 is TGTGCCAGCAGTTTGGCAGGGGTCTACGAGCAGTACTTC. This encodes CASSLAGVYEQYF.

This clonotype turned up a few times. This rearrangement joins TRBV15 to TRBJ2-6; D gene unclear. CDR1 is LNHNV, CDR2 YYDKDF, per germline (reference sequence). This CDR3 region has 15 residues. V was shortened by 3 bases and J by 9 bases, with 15 bases between the two germline ends. This chain's CDR3 is CATSRAGTPGNVLTF. CDR3 nucleotides: TGTGCCACCAGCAGGGCCGGAACTCCGGGCAACGTCCTGACTTTC.

This clonotype was counted between two and nine times. This CDR3 reads CASSPGDRGLDEQFF. For the CDR3, the DNA is TGTGCCAGCAGCCCCGGGGACAGGGGGTTGGATGAGCAGTTCTTC. J is TRBJ2-1 and V is TRBV5-4, with 11 bases identical to TRBD1. The germline V gene has CDR1 SGHNT and CDR2 YYREEE (reference sequence). The trim removed 4 bases at V and 8 bases at J, leaving 8 bases unmatched. CDR3 size: 15 residues.

This clonotype has just a few counts. The chain uses TRBV29-1 and TRBJ2-3, with D perhaps matching TRBD1 or TRBD2 (5 bases each). V lost 4 bases, J lost 4 bases, and 9 bases lay in between. Germline V gene lookup returns CDR1 SQVTM and CDR2 ANQGSEA. The CDR3 is made up of 12 amino acids. The CDR3 nucleotides read TGCAGCGTTGCTAGGGGACCAGATACGCAGTATTTT. Amino acids: CSVARGPDTQYF.

The genes are TRBV30 and TRBJ2-5, with D perhaps TRBD2 (5 bases). Germline V gives CDR1 GTSNPN, CDR2 SVGIG (reference sequence). The CDR3 totals 13 residues. Between the trimmed V and J ends, which lost 4 bases and 2 bases, there was a span of 11 bases. This CDR3 is CAWNGGLQETQYF. The CDR3 DNA is TGTGCCTGGAACGGCGGGTTACAAGAGACCCAGTACTTC.